The 28 T cell receptor beta chains listed next were all sequenced from one sample in a study of cytomegalovirus exposure and HLA in healthy donors. The PCR ran on 60 Vbeta and 13 Jbeta primers. Generated by immunoSEQ multiplex PCR, the TCRdb table keeps only in-frame clones and is missing some. This table holds some 140,000 clones, 80% found once. The sequencing sample was made of PBMCs. These receptors all stem from a male donor in good health and CMV-seropositive.

The chain recombines TRBV14 with TRBJ2-3, with TRBD2 identical over 7 bases. Germline V CDR1 and CDR2: SGHDN, FVKESK. Trimming cost V 1 base and J 6 bases; bases outside gene matches: 10. This CDR3 has 16 residues. The CDR3 bases are TGTGCCAGCAGCCAAGCTGGGAGGGAGGTAAGGGATACGCAGTATTTT. Residues: CASSQAGREVRDTQYF.

The chain employs TRBV27 and TRBJ2-3; 14 bases align to TRBD2. Germline trimming cut 5 bases from V and 6 bases from J; bases unmatched to any gene: 10. The CDR3 consists of 17 residues. Looked up from germline, CDR1 is MNHEY and CDR2 is SMNVEV (reference sequence). CDR3 DNA: TGTGCCAGCAGTCCCATAGCGACTAGCGGGAGGGCCGATACGCAGTATTTT. Translation gives CASSPIATSGRADTQYF.

The V and J genes are TRBV7-9 and TRBJ2-5, with no clear D. Between the trimmed V and J ends, which lost 2 bases and 1 base, there was a span of 8 bases. The V gene's germline CDR1 is SEHNR and CDR2 FQNEAQ (reference sequence). The CDR3 covers 14 residues. In DNA form, the CDR3 reads TGTGCCAGCAGCTTAAGACAAACCCAAGAGACCCAGTACTTC. Protein product: CASSLRQTQETQYF. Full variable domain (missing parts from reference TRBV7-9 and TRBJ2-5): DTGVSQNPRHKITKRGQNVTFRCDPISEHNRLYWYRQTLGQGPEFLTYFQNEAQLEKSRLLSDRFSAERPKGSFSTLEIQRTEQGDSAMYLCASSLRQTQETQYFGPGTRLLVL.

This rearrangement joins TRBV6-1 to TRBJ2-7, with 10 bases that match TRBD2. The CDR3 contains 14 residues. From germline, CDR1 is MNHNS and CDR2 SASEGT. With 5 bases clipped from V and 1 base from J, the junction kept 2 bases outside the gene matches. The chain's CDR3 is CASSRTSGSYEQYF. The CDR3 region has the DNA TGTGCCAGCAGTAGGACTAGCGGTTCCTACGAGCAGTACTTC.

The chain uses TRBV18 and TRBJ1-1; no definite D call. Germline CDR1 is KGHSH and CDR2 is LQKENI. The CDR3 extends over 14 amino acids. V shed 3 bases and J shed 4 bases, with 12 bases lying between them. The CDR3 DNA sequence: TGTGCCAGCTCACCCTCACCGACTCCCACTGAAGCTTTCTTT. Its translation: CASSPSPTPTEAFF.

The chain carries TRBV11-3 and TRBJ2-5, with TRBD1 matching 7 bases. CDR1 SGHNT and CDR2 YENEEA come from the germline V gene. Unmatched junction bases numbered 8, after V lost 6 bases and J lost 4 bases. The CDR3 is 14 amino acids. CDR3 residues: CASSSGGLGETQYF. The CDR3 coding sequence is TGTGCCAGCAGTTCAGGGGGTTTGGGAGAGACCCAGTACTTC.

The V call is TRBV19, the J call TRBJ2-1; 12 bases match TRBD2. J gave up 9 bases and V 7 bases, and 7 bases lay outside the gene matches. There are 14 residues in the CDR3. The germline V gene encodes CDR1 LNHDA and CDR2 SQIVND (reference sequence). Here the CDR3 DNA reads TGTGCCAGTACCGCACTAGCGGGAGGCCGTGAGCAGTTCTTC. It is translated as CASTALAGGREQFF.

J is TRBJ2-1 and V is TRBV2; tentative D call: TRBD2 (6 bases). The V gene's germline CDR1 is SNHLY and CDR2 FYNNEI. This CDR3 region has 14 residues. V gave up 5 bases and J gave up 8 bases, with 16 bases separating them. The CDR3 sequence: CASSKTGVDDEQFF. The CDR3 nucleotides read TGTGCCAGCAGTAAAACGGGAGTCGACGATGAGCAGTTCTTC.

CDR3 sequence: CASSLVEGKGGYTF. The CDR3, as DNA: TGCGCCAGCAGCTTGGTCGAGGGTAAGGGAGGCTACACCTTC. The V call is TRBV5-1, the J call TRBJ1-2, with D uncertain. The germline V gene encodes CDR1 SGHRS and CDR2 YFSETQ. Trimming cost V 0 bases and J 8 bases, with 14 bases left between them. The CDR3 extends over 14 amino acids.

This chain links TRBV5-6 with TRBJ1-1, with D maybe TRBD1 (5 bases). This CDR3 contains 14 residues. V lost 6 bases and J 3 bases, leaving 15 bases between the germline ends. Germline values: CDR1 SGHDT, CDR2 YYEEEE. DNA for the CDR3: TGTGCCAGCACGGGGGGGTTTGCGGACACTGAAGCTTTCTTT. Its translation: CASTGGFADTEAFF.

This clone is a singleton in its sample. This rearrangement joins TRBV2 to TRBJ2-1; D is perhaps TRBD2 (7 bases). The V gene lost 6 bases and the J gene lost 3 bases, with 18 bases spanning the gap. The CDR3 contains 16 residues. Germline V gene lookup returns CDR1 SNHLY and CDR2 FYNNEI. The CDR3 region is CASRLDGGGYYNEQFF. The CDR3 region has the DNA TGTGCCAGCAGGCTCGACGGCGGGGGCTACTACAATGAGCAGTTCTTC.

This clone was picked up one time. The genes are TRBV6-5 and TRBJ2-7; TRBD2 aligns across 7 bases. Per germline, CDR1 MNHEY and CDR2 SVGAGI. Losses at the gene ends were 6 bases for V and 0 bases for J; bases not matched to a gene: 8. The CDR3 is 15 residues long. The chain's CDR3 is CASSLLAQYSYEQYF. The DNA for the CDR3 is TGTGCCAGCAGCCTACTAGCGCAATACTCCTACGAGCAGTACTTC.

This chain joins TRBV11-2 and TRBJ2-7; TRBD1 matches at 7 bases. V lost 7 bases to trimming and J lost 6 bases; unmatched junction nucleotides: 9. The CDR3 runs to 13 residues. The germline CDR1 and CDR2 sequences are SGHAT and FQNNGV. CDR3 in DNA: TGTGCCAGCACCCGACAGGGTTGGGGCGAGCAGTACTTC. Translation: CASTRQGWGEQYF.

This clone was observed once. V usage is TRBV5-4 and J usage is TRBJ2-1, with 8 positions matching TRBD1. The CDR3 has 13 amino acids. Germline V gives CDR1 SGHNT, CDR2 YYREEE (reference sequence). After removal of 6 bases from V and 8 bases from J, the junction contained 7 bases not matched to a gene. In nucleotides, the CDR3 is TGTGCCAGCACTAAACAGGGGGGCGATGAGCAGTTCTTC. Translating it yields CASTKQGGDEQFF.

The rearrangement joins TRBV29-1 to TRBJ1-1; D gene ambiguous. Germline V CDR1 and CDR2: SQVTM, ANQGSEA. Trimming stripped 0 bases from V and 6 bases from J, with 11 bases between. The CDR3 has 13 amino acids. Here the CDR3 reads CSVEDPGEAEAFF. As DNA, the CDR3 is TGCAGCGTTGAAGACCCCGGGGAGGCTGAAGCTTTCTTT.

This clone was detected once. V usage is TRBV27 and J usage is TRBJ2-7; tentative D call: TRBD2 (6 bases). The CDR3 runs 12 residues. V was trimmed by 2 bases and J by 6 bases, leaving 8 bases between them. From germline, CDR1 is MNHEY and CDR2 SMNVEV (reference sequence). The CDR3 DNA is TGTGCCAGCAGTTTACGGGGGTCCGAGCAGTACTTC. It encodes CASSLRGSEQYF.

The chain couples TRBV10-1 to TRBJ2-5; D not resolved. This CDR3 has 10 amino acids. The V and J ends lost 8 bases and 3 bases respectively, with 4 bases between them. From germline, CDR1 is WNHNN and CDR2 SYGVQD (reference sequence). This CDR3 reads CASLKETQYF. In nucleotides, the CDR3 is TGCGCCAGCCTTAAAGAGACCCAGTACTTC.

The chain joins TRBV4-1 to TRBJ1-5, with TRBD1 identical over 8 bases. Trimming at V came to 1 base and at J to 0 bases, leaving 8 bases not matched to a gene. CDR3 size: 18 residues. Germline assignment: CDR1 MGHRA and CDR2 YSYEKL. The CDR3 loop is CASSQVRTGIFSNQPQHF. The CDR3 DNA sequence: TGCGCCAGCAGCCAAGTCAGGACAGGGATATTTAGCAATCAGCCCCAGCATTTT.

The chain couples TRBV6-5 to TRBJ2-7; D perhaps matches TRBD1 (5 bases). Trimming shortened V by 6 bases and J by 6 bases, and 15 bases separated the two germline ends. The CDR3 covers 13 residues. Germline V gene data show CDR1 as MNHEY and CDR2 as SVGAGI. The CDR3 DNA sequence: TGTGCCAGCAGCCCAGGGTTCCCAGGCGAGCAGTACTTC. This gives the protein CASSPGFPGEQYF.

CDR3 sequence: CASSRESGRARYEQYF. The CDR3 DNA follows: TGTGCCAGCAGCCGGGAGAGCGGGAGGGCCAGGTACGAGCAGTACTTC. The chain couples TRBV13 to TRBJ2-7; 10 bases map to TRBD2. J lost 4 bases, V lost 5 bases, and 11 bases had no gene match. This CDR3 has 16 amino acids. Looked up from germline, CDR1 is PRHDT and CDR2 is FYEKMQ (reference sequence).

The chain couples TRBV5-1 to TRBJ2-1; 9 bases map to TRBD1. V lost 6 bases to trimming and J lost 4 bases; unmatched junction nucleotides: 20. CDR1 SGHRS and CDR2 YFSETQ come from the germline V gene. This CDR3 region has 19 residues. CDR3 nucleotide sequence: TGCGCCAGCACTCCTTGGCCTCCGACGGGGACAGGGCAGTACAATGAGCAGTTCTTC. It translates to CASTPWPPTGTGQYNEQFF.

The V gene is TRBV7-2, the J gene TRBJ2-7; TRBD1 aligns across 9 bases. V dropped 5 bases and J dropped 3; count of bases not matched to a gene: 2. Germline lookup yields CDR1 SGHTA and CDR2 FQGNSA. The CDR3 covers 13 residues. CDR3 sequence (DNA): TGTGCCAGCAGCCGGGACAGGGACTACGAGCAGTACTTC. Encoded protein: CASSRDRDYEQYF.

The chain recombines TRBV7-2 with TRBJ2-1; 15 bases are shared with TRBD2. The germline V gene has CDR1 SGHTA and CDR2 FQGNSA. The CDR3 has 14 residues. V was pared by 5 bases and J by 7 bases, with 0 bases of the junction left unmatched. In DNA, the CDR3 is TGTGCCAGCAGCGGGACTAGCGGGAGGAATGAGCAGTTCTTC. It codes for CASSGTSGRNEQFF.

The genes are TRBV6-5 and TRBJ2-1, with 10 bases matching TRBD2. This CDR3 is 14 amino acids long. V was clipped by 2 bases and J by 11 bases; unmatched bases: 6. Germline V gene lookup returns CDR1 MNHEY and CDR2 SVGAGI. The CDR3 DNA follows: TGTGCCAGCAGTTACACCCGGACTAGCGGTCAGCAGTTCTTC. Protein sequence: CASSYTRTSGQQFF.

The genes are TRBV28 and TRBJ2-7; 9 nucleotides agree with TRBD2. The CDR3 has 14 amino acids. Losses at the gene ends were 6 bases for V and 1 base for J; bases not matched to a gene: 4. Germline V CDR1 and CDR2: MDHEN, SYDVKM. CDR3 bases: TGTGCCAGCAGCCATAGCGGGAGTTCCTACGAGCAGTACTTC. It encodes CASSHSGSSYEQYF.

The CDR3 sequence: CASSSRLAGTGELFF. Written as DNA, the CDR3 is TGCGCCAGCAGCTCCCGACTAGCGGGGACCGGGGAGCTGTTTTTT. The V call is TRBV5-1, the J call TRBJ2-2; TRBD2 matches at 11 bases. The CDR3 runs 15 residues. Germline loops: CDR1 SGHRS, CDR2 YFSETQ. V shed 3 bases and J 5 bases; nucleotides not matched to a gene: 3.

V usage is TRBV30 and J usage is TRBJ2-7; D call uncertain. Germline V lookup: CDR1 GTSNPN, CDR2 SVGIG (reference sequence). The CDR3 runs 12 residues. V lost 8 bases to trimming and J lost 2 bases, with 13 bases between them. For the CDR3, the DNA is TGTGCCCTCTTGCACTCCACCTACGAGCAGTACTTC. Its protein product is CALLHSTYEQYF.

About this clone: Other DNA sequences in the sample encode the same CDR3. The chain uses TRBV7-9 and TRBJ2-1; 7 bases line up with TRBD2. This CDR3 is built from 15 residues. J gave up 0 bases and V 2 bases, and 1 base lay outside the gene matches. CDR1 is SEHNR, CDR2 FQNEAQ, per germline (reference sequence). In DNA form, the CDR3 reads TGTGCCAGCAGCTTACGCGGGAGCTCCTACAATGAGCAGTTCTTC. It encodes CASSLRGSSYNEQFF.